This TCR beta chain was documented in a study of OX40 agonist ivuxolimab in advanced cancers. Study background: Of mixed ages from about 23 to 79 and averaging approximately 60 years, the group was 65% to 85% male. The eligibility criteria allowed prior anti-PD-1, anti-PD-L1 or anti-CTLA-4 therapy, and 40% had some. Study findings and constraints: In general, CD8+ T cells held more expanded clones than CD4+ did, on average.

Sequencing was performed with immunoSEQ multiplex PCR; in TCRdb, only in-frame clones are kept and a portion is missing. The table includes tens of thousands of clones, more than 75% detected once. The CDR3 sequence is 14 residues long. Trimming removed 5 bases at V and 0 bases at J, with 5 bases between. Looked up from germline, CDR1 is MDHEN and CDR2 is SYDVKM. Concerning this clone: Its matching antigen is unknown.

The specimen comprised CD4+ or CD8+ T cells sorted from blood, sampled in a trial of the OX40 agonist ivuxolimab. This TCR derives from an adult with an advanced solid tumor such as melanoma, head and neck, liver or kidney cancer. The chain combines TRBV28 with TRBJ1-6; TRBD1 might be the D (5 bases). CDR3 DNA: TGTGCCAGCAGTGGGGGCTCCTATAATTCACCCCTCCACTTT. It encodes CASSGGSYNSPLHF.